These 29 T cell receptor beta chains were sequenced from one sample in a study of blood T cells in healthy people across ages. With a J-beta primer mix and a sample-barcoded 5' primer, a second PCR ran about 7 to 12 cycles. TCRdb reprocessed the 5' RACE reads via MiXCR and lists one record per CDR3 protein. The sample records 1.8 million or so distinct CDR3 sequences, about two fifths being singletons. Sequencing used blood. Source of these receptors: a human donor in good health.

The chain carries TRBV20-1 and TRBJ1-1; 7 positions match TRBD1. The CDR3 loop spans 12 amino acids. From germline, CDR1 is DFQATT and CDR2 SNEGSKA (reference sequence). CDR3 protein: CAVGQMNTEAFF. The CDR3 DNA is TGCGCCGTGGGACAGATGAACACTGAAGCTTTCTTT.

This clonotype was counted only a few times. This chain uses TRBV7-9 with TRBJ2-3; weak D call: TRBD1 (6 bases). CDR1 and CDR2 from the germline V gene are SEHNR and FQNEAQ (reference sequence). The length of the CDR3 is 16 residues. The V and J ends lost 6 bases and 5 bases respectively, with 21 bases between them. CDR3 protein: CASSPRAGEYGDTQYF. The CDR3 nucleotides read TGTGCCAGCAGTCCCAGAGCAGGGGAATACGGAGATACGCAGTATTTT.

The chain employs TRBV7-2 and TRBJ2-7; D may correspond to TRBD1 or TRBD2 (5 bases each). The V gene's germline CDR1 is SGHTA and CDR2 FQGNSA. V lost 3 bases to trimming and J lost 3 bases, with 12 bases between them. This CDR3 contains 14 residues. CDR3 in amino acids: CASSFRGANYEQYF. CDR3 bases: TGTGCCAGCAGCTTCCGAGGGGCTAACTACGAGCAGTACTTC.

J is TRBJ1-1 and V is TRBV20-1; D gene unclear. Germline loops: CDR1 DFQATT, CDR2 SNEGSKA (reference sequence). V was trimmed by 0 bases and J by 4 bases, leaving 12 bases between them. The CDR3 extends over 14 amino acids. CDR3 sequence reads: CSARDRRTGTEAFF. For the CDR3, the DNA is TGCAGTGCTAGAGATCGCAGGACGGGCACTGAAGCTTTCTTT.

The DNA of the CDR3 is TGTGCCAGCAGCCAAGAGTGGATTAGCGGGGGAGACAATGAGCAGTACTTC. This translates into CASSQEWISGGDNEQYF. The chain couples TRBV4-2 to TRBJ2-1; 9 bases agree with TRBD2. The J call may be wrong; the DNA end is better matched by TRBJ2-7. CDR3 length: 17 residues. Germline V gives CDR1 LGHNA, CDR2 YNFKEQ.

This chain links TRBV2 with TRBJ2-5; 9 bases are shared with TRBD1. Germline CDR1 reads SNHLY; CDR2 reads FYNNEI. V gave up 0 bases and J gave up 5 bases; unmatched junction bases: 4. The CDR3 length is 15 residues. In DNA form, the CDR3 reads TGTGCCAGCAGTGAAGCGCTAGGGACAGGGGAGACCCAGTACTTC. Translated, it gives CASSEALGTGETQYF.

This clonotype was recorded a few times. CDR3 in amino acids: CAISPGGSDTQYF. The CDR3 nucleotides are TGTGCCATCAGCCCGGGGGGTTCAGATACGCAGTATTTT. V is TRBV10-3 and J is TRBJ2-3, with 7 bases identical to TRBD2. The germline V gene encodes CDR1 ENHRY and CDR2 SYGVKD. This CDR3 has 13 amino acids. The J segment lost 4 bases and the V segment lost 6 bases, leaving 4 bases of the junction unmatched.

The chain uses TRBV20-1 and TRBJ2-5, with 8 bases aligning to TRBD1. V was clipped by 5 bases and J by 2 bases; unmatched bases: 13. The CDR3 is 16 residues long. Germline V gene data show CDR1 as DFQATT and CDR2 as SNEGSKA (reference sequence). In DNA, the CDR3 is TGCAGTGCTCCCTCCTCGCAGGGGGCAAGACAAGAGACCCAGTACTTC. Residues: CSAPSSQGARQETQYF.

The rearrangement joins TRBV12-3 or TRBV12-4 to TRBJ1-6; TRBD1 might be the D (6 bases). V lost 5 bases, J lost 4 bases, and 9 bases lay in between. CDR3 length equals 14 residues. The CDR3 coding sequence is TGTGCCAGCAGTACGCAGGGGTATAATTCACCCCTCCACTTT. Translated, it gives CASSTQGYNSPLHF.

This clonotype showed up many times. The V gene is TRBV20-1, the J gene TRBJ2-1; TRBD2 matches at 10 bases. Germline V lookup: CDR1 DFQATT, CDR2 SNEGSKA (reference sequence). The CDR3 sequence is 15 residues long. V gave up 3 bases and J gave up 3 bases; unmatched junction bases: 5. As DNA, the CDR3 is TGCAGTGCTAGCAAACTAGCGGGGTTCTACAATGAGCAGTTCTTC. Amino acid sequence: CSASKLAGFYNEQFF.

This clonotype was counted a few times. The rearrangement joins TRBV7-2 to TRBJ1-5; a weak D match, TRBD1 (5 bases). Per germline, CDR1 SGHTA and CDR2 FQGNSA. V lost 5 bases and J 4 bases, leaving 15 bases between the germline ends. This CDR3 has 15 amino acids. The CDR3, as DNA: TGTGCCAGCAGCCCCGCCTCCGGGGGGAATCAGCCCCAGCATTTT. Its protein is CASSPASGGNQPQHF. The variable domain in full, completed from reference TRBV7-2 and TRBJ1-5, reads GAGVSQSPSNKVTEKGKDVELRCDPISGHTALYWYRQSLGQGLEFLIYFQGNSAPDKSGLPSDRFSAERTGGSVSTLTIQRTQQEDSAVYLCASSPASGGNQPQHFGDGTRLSIL.

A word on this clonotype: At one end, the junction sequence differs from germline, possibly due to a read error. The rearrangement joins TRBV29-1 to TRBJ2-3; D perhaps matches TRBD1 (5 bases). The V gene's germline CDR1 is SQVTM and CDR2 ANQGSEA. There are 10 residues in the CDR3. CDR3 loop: CCVQTDPQYF. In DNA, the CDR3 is TGCTGCGTTCAGACAGACCCGCAGTATTTT.

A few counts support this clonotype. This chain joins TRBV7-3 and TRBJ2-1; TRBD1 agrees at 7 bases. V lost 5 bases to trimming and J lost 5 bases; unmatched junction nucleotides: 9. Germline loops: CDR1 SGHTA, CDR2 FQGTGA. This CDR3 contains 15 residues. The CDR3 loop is CASSPPGQLNNEQFF. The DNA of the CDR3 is TGTGCCAGCAGCCCACCGGGACAGCTCAACAATGAGCAGTTCTTC.

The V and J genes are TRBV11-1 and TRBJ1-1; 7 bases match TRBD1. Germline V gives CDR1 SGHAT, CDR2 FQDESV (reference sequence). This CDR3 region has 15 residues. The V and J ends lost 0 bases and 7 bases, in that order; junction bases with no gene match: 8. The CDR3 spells CASSLAGDSGFEAFF. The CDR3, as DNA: TGTGCCAGCAGCTTAGCGGGGGACAGTGGCTTTGAAGCTTTCTTT.

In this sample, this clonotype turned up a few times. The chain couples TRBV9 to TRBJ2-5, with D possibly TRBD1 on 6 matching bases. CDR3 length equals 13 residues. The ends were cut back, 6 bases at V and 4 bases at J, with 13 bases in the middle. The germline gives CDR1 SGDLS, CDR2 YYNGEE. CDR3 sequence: CASKSTGTETQYF. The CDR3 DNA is TGTGCCAGCAAGTCAACAGGGACAGAGACCCAGTACTTC.

CDR3 loop: CASSKGQRGSSGANVLTF. CDR3 nucleotide sequence: TGTGCCAGCAGCAAAGGTCAGCGGGGGAGCTCTGGGGCCAACGTCCTGACTTTC. This sequence joins TRBV21-1 and TRBJ2-6; TRBD2 is the table's D call, not checked against the DNA. TRBV21-1 is termed a pseudogene. This CDR3 has 18 residues.

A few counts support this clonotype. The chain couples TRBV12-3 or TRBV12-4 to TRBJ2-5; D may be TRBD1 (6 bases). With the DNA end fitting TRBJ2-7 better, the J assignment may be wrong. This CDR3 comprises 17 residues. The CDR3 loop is CASSPTRRQAPGDEQYF. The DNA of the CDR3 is TGTGCCAGCAGTCCCACCCGACGACAGGCCCCTGGGGACGAGCAGTACTTC.

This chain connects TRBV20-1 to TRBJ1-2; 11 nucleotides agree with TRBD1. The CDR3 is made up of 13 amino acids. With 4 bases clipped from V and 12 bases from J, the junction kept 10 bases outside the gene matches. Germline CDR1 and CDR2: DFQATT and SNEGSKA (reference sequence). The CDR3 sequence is CSANKLRDRGNTF. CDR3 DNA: TGCAGTGCTAACAAACTCCGGGACAGGGGGAACACCTTC.

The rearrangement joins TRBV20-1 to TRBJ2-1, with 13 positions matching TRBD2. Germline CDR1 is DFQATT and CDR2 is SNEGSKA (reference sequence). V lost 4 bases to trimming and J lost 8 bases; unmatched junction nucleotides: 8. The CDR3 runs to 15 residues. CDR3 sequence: CSAIDTSGGAYEQFF. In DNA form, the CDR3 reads TGCAGTGCTATAGATACTAGCGGGGGGGCGTATGAGCAGTTCTTC.

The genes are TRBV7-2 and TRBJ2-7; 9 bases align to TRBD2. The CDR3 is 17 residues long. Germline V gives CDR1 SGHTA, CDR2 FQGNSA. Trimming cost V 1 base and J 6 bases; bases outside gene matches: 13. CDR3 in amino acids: CASSLGKAGGALGEQYF. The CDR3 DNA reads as TGTGCCAGCAGCTTAGGCAAAGCGGGGGGCGCCTTAGGCGAGCAGTACTTC.

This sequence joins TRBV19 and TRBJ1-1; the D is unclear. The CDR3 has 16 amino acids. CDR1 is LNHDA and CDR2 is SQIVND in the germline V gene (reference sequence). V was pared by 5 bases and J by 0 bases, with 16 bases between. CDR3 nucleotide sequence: TGTGCCAGTAGTGGGCGGCGTGGAGGGATGAACACTGAAGCTTTCTTT. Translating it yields CASSGRRGGMNTEAFF.

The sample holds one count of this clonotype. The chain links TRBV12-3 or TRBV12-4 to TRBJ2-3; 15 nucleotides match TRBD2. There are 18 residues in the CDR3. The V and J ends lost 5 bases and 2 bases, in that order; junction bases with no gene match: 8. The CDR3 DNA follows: TGTGCCAGCAGTCTGGGGACTAGCGGGGGGACCAACACAGATACGCAGTATTTT. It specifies CASSLGTSGGTNTDTQYF.

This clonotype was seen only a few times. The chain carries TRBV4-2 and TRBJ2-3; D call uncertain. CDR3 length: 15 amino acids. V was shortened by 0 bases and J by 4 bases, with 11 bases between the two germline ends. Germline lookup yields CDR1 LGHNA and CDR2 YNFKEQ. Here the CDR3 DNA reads TGTGCCAGCAGCCAAGAAGTACGGCAGGCAGATACGCAGTATTTT. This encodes CASSQEVRQADTQYF.

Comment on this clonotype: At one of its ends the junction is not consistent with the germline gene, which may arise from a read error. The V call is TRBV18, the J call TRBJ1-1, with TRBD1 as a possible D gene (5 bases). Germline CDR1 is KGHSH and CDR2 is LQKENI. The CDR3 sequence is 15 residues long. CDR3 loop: CASSPQLAGNTEAFF. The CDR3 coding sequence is TGTGCCAGCTCACCTCAATTAGCAGGGAACACTGAGGCTTTCTTT.

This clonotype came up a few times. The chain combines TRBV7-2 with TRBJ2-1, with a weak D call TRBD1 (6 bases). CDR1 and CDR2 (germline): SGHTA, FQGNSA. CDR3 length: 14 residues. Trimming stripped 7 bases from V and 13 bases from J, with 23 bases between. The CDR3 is CASTNYREKIGQFF. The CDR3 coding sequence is TGTGCCAGCACCAACTACAGGGAAAAGATTGGTCAGTTCTTC. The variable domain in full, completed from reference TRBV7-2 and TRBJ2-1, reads GAGVSQSPSNKVTEKGKDVELRCDPISGHTALYWYRQSLGQGLEFLIYFQGNSAPDKSGLPSDRFSAERTGGSVSTLTIQRTQQEDSAVYLCASTNYREKIGQFFGPGTRLTVL.

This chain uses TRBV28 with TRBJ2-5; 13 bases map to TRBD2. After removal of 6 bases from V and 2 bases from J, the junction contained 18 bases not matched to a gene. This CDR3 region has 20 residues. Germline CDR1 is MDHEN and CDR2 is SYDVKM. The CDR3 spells CASSLLGTSGERLQQETQYF. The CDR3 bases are TGTGCCAGCAGCCTACTCGGGACTAGCGGGGAGCGCCTCCAACAAGAGACCCAGTACTTC.

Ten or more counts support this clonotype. In DNA, the CDR3 is TGTGCCAGCAGCTACGACAGGGAATCATACGAGCAGTACTTC. Protein: CASSYDRESYEQYF. The chain is built from TRBV11-1 and TRBJ2-7; 7 nucleotides line up with TRBD1. The V segment lost 4 bases and the J segment 4 bases; nucleotides outside the gene matches: 7. The germline CDR1 and CDR2 sequences are SGHAT and FQDESV (reference sequence). The length of the CDR3 is 14 residues. Full variable domain (missing parts from reference TRBV11-1 and TRBJ2-7): EAEVAQSPRYKITEKSQAVAFWCDPISGHATLYWYRQILGQGPELLVQFQDESVVDDSQLPKDRFSAERLKGVDSTLKIQPAELGDSAMYLCASSYDRESYEQYFGPGTRLTVT.

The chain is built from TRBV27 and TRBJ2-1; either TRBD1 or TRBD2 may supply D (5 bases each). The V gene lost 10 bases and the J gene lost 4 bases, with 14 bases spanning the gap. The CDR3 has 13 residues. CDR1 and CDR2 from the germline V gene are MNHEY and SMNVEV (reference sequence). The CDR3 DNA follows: TGTGCCACTAGGGGACCAAAATACAATGAGCAGTTCTTC. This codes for CATRGPKYNEQFF.

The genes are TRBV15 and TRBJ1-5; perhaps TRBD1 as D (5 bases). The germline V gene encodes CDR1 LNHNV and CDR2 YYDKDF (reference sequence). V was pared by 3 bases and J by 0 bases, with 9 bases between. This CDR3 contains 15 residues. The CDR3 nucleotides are TGTGCCACCAGCAGGACAGCCTATAGCAATCAGCCCCAGCATTTT. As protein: CATSRTAYSNQPQHF.